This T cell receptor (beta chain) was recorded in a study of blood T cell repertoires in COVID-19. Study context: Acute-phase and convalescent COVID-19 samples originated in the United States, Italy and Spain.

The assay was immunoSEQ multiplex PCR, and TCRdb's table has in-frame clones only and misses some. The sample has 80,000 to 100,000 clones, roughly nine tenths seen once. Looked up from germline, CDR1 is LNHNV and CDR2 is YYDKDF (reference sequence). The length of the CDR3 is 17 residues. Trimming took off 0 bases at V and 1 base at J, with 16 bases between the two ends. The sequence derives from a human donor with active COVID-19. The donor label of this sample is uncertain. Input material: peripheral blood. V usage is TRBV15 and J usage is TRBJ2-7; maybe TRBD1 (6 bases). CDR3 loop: CATSRDRLGGGSYEQYF. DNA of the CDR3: TGTGCCACCAGCAGAGATCGGTTAGGGGGTGGATCCTACGAGCAGTACTTC.